Sequencing of this T cell receptor beta chain was carried out in a study of blood T cells in healthy people across ages. A second PCR, run for roughly 7 to 11 cycles, used a sample-barcoded 5' primer plus a J-beta primer mix. Tagging of each cDNA molecule was performed by a template-switch adaptor with 12 random nucleotides. TCRdb redid the calling of the 5' RACE reads with MiXCR, one entry per CDR3 protein. The table has some 790,000 distinct CDR3 sequences, 25% to 35% seen once; the top ten hold 17%. The V segment lost 1 base and the J segment 7 bases; nucleotides outside the gene matches: 7. CDR3 size: 15 residues. Germline V gives CDR1 SGHTA, CDR2 FQGNSA. With respect to this clonotype: Its antigen is not known.

Broader study findings: Per million T cells, TCR beta diversity dropped roughly linearly as age increased. Greater diversity and more naive CD4+ cells were seen in long-lived donors than in aged donors.

The material sequenced was blood. This TCR came from a woman of 80 years or more in good health. The chain employs TRBV7-2 and TRBJ1-5; 7 bases agree with TRBD1. The CDR3 region is CASSLGGQEGQPQHF. The CDR3 DNA sequence: TGTGCCAGCAGCTTAGGTGGACAGGAAGGCCAGCCCCAGCATTTT.